The entry below gives a single T cell receptor beta chain sequence along with its context. This specimen belongs to a study of T cell changes during pregnancy in multiple sclerosis. The germline V gene encodes CDR1 SGHNT and CDR2 YENEEA. The CDR3 covers 12 residues. The V and J ends lost 7 bases and 7 bases respectively, with 11 bases between them. The method was immunoSEQ multiplex PCR; TCRdb's version includes in-frame clones alone and lacks a portion of them. This sample has under 20,000 clones; about 84% occur once, and the top ten carry over 9%. The sequence derives from a female donor with multiple sclerosis, enrolled in a pregnancy study. The J gene is TRBJ2-1, the V gene TRBV11-3, with a possible D match to TRBD2 (6 bases). The sequencing used CD8+ T cells from peripheral blood mononuclear cells, collected after pregnancy. The CDR3 is CASIGTLNEQFF. CDR3 bases: TGTGCCAGCATCGGGACTCTGAATGAGCAGTTCTTC.